The 18 T cell receptor beta chains presented below share a single source sample, sequenced in a study of T-cell reconstitution after alpha-beta-depleted transplantation in children (dated by TCRdb to the mid-2010s). The treatment or condition label, read with the paper, signifies: allogeneic hematopoietic cell transplantation with graft depleted of TCRalphabeta T cells and CD19 B cells. Libraries were built with PCR. The listed sequencing device is Illumina HiSeq 2500. TCR library preparation used molecular barcoding, with unique molecular identifiers applied to normalize quantification of the TCRbeta repertoire. TCRdb ran its own pipeline on the public reads, namely fastp trimming at Q25 and MiXCR clone calling, and kept in-frame beta chains. Records with the same CDR3 protein are collapsed into one entry carrying the most frequent genes and DNA. The sample records some 440,000 distinct CDR3 sequences, about a sixth of which are singletons. Approximately 29% of the sample is taken by the ten largest.

The sample in question was PBMCs, mostly from graft donor cells, obtained 360 days after TCRalphabeta/CD19-depleted stem cell transplant. Receptors originate from a boy in the first two years of life who had a stem cell transplant for Wiskott-Aldrich syndrome, so the T cells may come from the graft donor.

This clonotype was observed a handful of times. The rearrangement uses TRBV25-1 and TRBJ2-3; 7 bases line up with TRBD1. Trimming removed 2 bases from V and 4 bases from J; junction bases left unmatched: 3. The CDR3 length is 14 residues. Germline assignment: CDR1 MGHDK and CDR2 SYGVNS. In nucleotides, the CDR3 is TGTGCCAGCAGTGAAGGACAGGTTGCAGATACGCAGTATTTT. It specifies CASSEGQVADTQYF.

This clonotype was recorded a few times. The CDR3 region has the DNA TGTGCCACCAGCAGACGGACGGACCATGGCAATCAGCCCCAGCATTTT. Amino acid sequence: CATSRRTDHGNQPQHF. This sequence joins TRBV15 and TRBJ1-5, with unresolved D. The CDR3 has 16 residues. Germline CDR1 and CDR2: LNHNV and YYDKDF (reference sequence). The V end lost 2 bases, the J end lost 2 bases, and 13 bases lay between the germline ends.

This clonotype was seen a handful of times. This chain connects TRBV28 to TRBJ1-6; TRBD1 might be the D (6 bases). This CDR3 is built from 19 residues. In germline, CDR1 is MDHEN, CDR2 SYDVKM. V lost 1 base and J lost 5, with 21 bases in between. DNA of the CDR3: TGTGCCAGCAGTTTATTTGGAAGGTGGGGGGGCGGCGATAATTCACCCCTCCACTTT. Its translation is CASSLFGRWGGGDNSPLHF.

The chain links TRBV12-3 or TRBV12-4 to TRBJ2-3; D may be TRBD1 (7 bases). The V and J ends lost 5 bases and 2 bases respectively, with 17 bases between them. CDR3 length equals 16 residues. The CDR3 here is CASSLRQGGTTDTQYF. Written as DNA, the CDR3 is TGTGCCAGCAGTCTTCGACAGGGAGGTACCACAGATACGCAGTATTTT.

In its sample, this clonotype was seen many times. The chain uses TRBV24-1 and TRBJ2-5; D unclear. The V gene's germline CDR1 is KGHDR and CDR2 SFDVKD. There are 12 residues in the CDR3. Between the trimmed V and J ends, which lost 2 bases and 5 bases, there was a span of 5 bases. Written as DNA, the CDR3 is TGTGCCACCAGTGATTACTTGGAGACCCAGTACTTC. Protein: CATSDYLETQYF.

This rearrangement joins TRBV30 to TRBJ2-4; D is possibly TRBD2 (6 bases). The germline CDR1 and CDR2 sequences are GTSNPN and SVGIG (reference sequence). CDR3 size: 14 residues. Trimming cost V 0 bases and J 2 bases, with 8 bases left between them. The CDR3 DNA reads as TGTGCCTGGAGTGTAGGAGGGACCAAAAACATTCAGTACTTC. Encoded protein: CAWSVGGTKNIQYF.

J is TRBJ2-2 and V is TRBV12-3 or TRBV12-4; 8 bases line up with TRBD1. The CDR3 loop spans 16 amino acids. Unmatched junction bases numbered 7, after V lost 6 bases and J lost 1 base. The CDR3 reads CASSLGQVLNTGELFF. Written as DNA, the CDR3 is TGTGCCAGCAGCCTGGGACAGGTCCTGAACACCGGGGAGCTGTTTTTT.

This clonotype showed up just a few times. This chain links TRBV4-1 with TRBJ1-6; a possible D gene is TRBD1 (6 bases). CDR3 size: 16 residues. Germline values: CDR1 MGHRA, CDR2 YSYEKL. Trimming left V 6 bases short and J 7 bases short, with 19 bases between. The CDR3 bases are TGCGCCAGCAGACCGACAGGAATCGGACCCAATTCACCCCTCCACTTT. It is translated as CASRPTGIGPNSPLHF.

The chain joins TRBV5-1 to TRBJ2-1; D tentatively fits TRBD1 or TRBD2 (5 bases each). With 3 bases removed from V and 5 bases from J, the gap between germline ends came to 12 bases. CDR3 size: 14 residues. The germline CDR1 and CDR2 sequences are SGHRS and YFSETQ. CDR3 nucleotides: TGCGCCAGCAGCTCCGGGACCCCCAACAATGAGCAGTTCTTC. Protein product: CASSSGTPNNEQFF.

The chain uses TRBV7-2 and TRBJ2-5, with TRBD1 matching 7 bases. The J segment lost 3 bases and the V segment lost 3 bases, leaving 4 bases of the junction unmatched. Germline V gene data show CDR1 as SGHTA and CDR2 as FQGNSA. The CDR3 spans 14 residues. In nucleotides, the CDR3 is TGTGCCAGCAGCTTCGGACAGGTCAAAGAGACCCAGTACTTC. This gives the protein CASSFGQVKETQYF. Combining the CDR3 with reference TRBV7-2 and TRBJ2-5 gives the whole variable domain GAGVSQSPSNKVTEKGKDVELRCDPISGHTALYWYRQSLGQGLEFLIYFQGNSAPDKSGLPSDRFSAERTGGSVSTLTIQRTQQEDSAVYLCASSFGQVKETQYFGPGTRLLVL.

This clonotype has more than one count but fewer than ten. This sequence joins TRBV4-3 and TRBJ1-4, with 8 bases identical to TRBD1. The junction had 10 bases not matched to a gene; V was cut back by 5 bases and J by 8 bases. Per germline, CDR1 LGHNA and CDR2 YSLEER. The CDR3 sequence is 15 residues long. This CDR3 reads CASSDIPDRGEKLFF. CDR3 bases: TGCGCCAGCAGCGACATCCCCGACAGGGGAGAAAAACTGTTTTTT.

This clonotype was seen a handful of times. The chain has TRBV10-3 and TRBJ1-4; 8 bases fit TRBD1. After removal of 6 bases from V and 0 bases from J, the junction contained 6 bases not matched to a gene. The CDR3 contains 16 residues. CDR1 and CDR2 (germline): ENHRY, SYGVKD. The CDR3 is CAIRPGQGATNEKLFF. In nucleotides, the CDR3 is TGTGCCATCAGGCCCGGACAGGGCGCAACTAATGAAAAACTGTTTTTT.

The rearrangement uses TRBV7-9 and TRBJ2-1; perhaps TRBD2 as D (5 bases). V was pared by 1 base and J by 8 bases, with 18 bases between. The germline gives CDR1 SEHNR, CDR2 FQNEAQ (reference sequence). CDR3 length: 16 residues. The CDR3 here is CASSLGGGLSGHEQFF. The CDR3 bases are TGTGCCAGCAGCTTAGGAGGAGGTCTATCTGGGCATGAGCAGTTCTTC.

This clonotype was counted between two and nine times. This chain joins TRBV6-5 and TRBJ1-5; D remains ambiguous. V lost 2 bases to trimming and J lost 3 bases, with 5 bases between them. The CDR3 has 13 amino acids. Germline V gives CDR1 MNHEY, CDR2 SVGAGI. The CDR3 sequence is CASSYMSNQPQHF. The CDR3 nucleotides are TGTGCCAGCAGTTACATGTCCAATCAGCCCCAGCATTTT.

The V and J genes are TRBV7-9 and TRBJ2-3, with TRBD2 identical over 11 bases. Trimming removed 5 bases from V and 0 bases from J; junction bases left unmatched: 4. The CDR3 is 16 residues long. Per germline, CDR1 SEHNR and CDR2 FQNEAQ (reference sequence). CDR3 DNA sequence: TGTGCCAGCAGCCCCCGACTAGCGGGAAGCACAGATACGCAGTATTTT. Protein sequence: CASSPRLAGSTDTQYF. Full variable domain (remainder filled in from reference TRBV7-9 and TRBJ2-3): DTGVSQNPRHKITKRGQNVTFRCDPISEHNRLYWYRQTLGQGPEFLTYFQNEAQLEKSRLLSDRFSAERPKGSFSTLEIQRTEQGDSAMYLCASSPRLAGSTDTQYFGPGTRLTVL.

The V and J genes are TRBV9 and TRBJ2-7; D is possibly TRBD1 (6 bases). Germline V gene lookup returns CDR1 SGDLS and CDR2 YYNGEE. The CDR3 runs 13 residues. Trimming took off 8 bases at V and 3 bases at J, with 15 bases between the two ends. The CDR3 spells CASRTVTFYEQYF. The CDR3 DNA reads TGTGCCAGTAGGACAGTCACTTTCTACGAGCAGTACTTC.

The CDR3 DNA reads as TGTGCCAGCAGCTTCCAAGCCAAATACGAGCAGTACTTC. Its protein product is CASSFQAKYEQYF. V gene TRBV5-6 combines with J gene TRBJ2-7; D not resolved. CDR3 length: 13 residues. Germline CDR1 reads SGHDT; CDR2 reads YYEEEE. With 2 bases removed from V and 4 bases from J, the gap between germline ends came to 10 bases.

The CDR3 bases are TGCAGCGTTGGTGGACAGGGGGCCACCGGGGAGCTGTTTTTT. Its translation: CSVGGQGATGELFF. This sequence joins TRBV29-1 and TRBJ2-2; 11 nucleotides align to TRBD1. CDR1 is SQVTM, CDR2 ANQGSEA, per germline. Losses at the gene ends were 4 bases for V and 4 bases for J; bases not matched to a gene: 2. This CDR3 is 14 amino acids long.